These T cell receptor beta chains were read from a single sample in a study of cytomegalovirus exposure and HLA in healthy donors. The method was immunoSEQ multiplex PCR; TCRdb's version includes in-frame clones alone and lacks a portion of them. The top ten hold around 5.7% of the sample, which has about 240,000 clones, 82% seen once. The sequencing input was PBMCs. These receptors all come from a woman between 35 and 50 years old in good health and CMV-seropositive. Both conserved end residues are part of each CDR3. Fields, in order: J gene, V gene, clone size, D gene, CDR3 protein, CDR3 DNA. The D gene is left open where the match is weak. Part of the rows lack a size; the others show once, few, many or a class for expanded clones.

TRBJ1-2 | TRBV18 | . | . | CASSPDGVYGYTF | TGTGCCAGCTCTCCTGACGGGGTTTATGGCTACACCTTC
TRBJ2-1 | TRBV7-3 | . | TRBD2 | CASSLRAPATSGRDNEQFF | TGTGCCAGCAGCTTAAGGGCCCCCGCGACTAGCGGGAGGGACAATGAGCAGTTCTTC
TRBJ2-1 | TRBV14 | . | TRBD2 | CASSQDVVREGNNEQFF | TGTGCCAGCAGCCAAGATGTGGTGCGGGAGGGGAACAATGAGCAGTTCTTC
TRBJ2-7 | TRBV11-3 | . | TRBD2 | CASSSSQGVAGYEQYF | TGTGCCAGCAGCTCCAGCCAGGGAGTAGCGGGCTACGAGCAGTACTTC
TRBJ1-2 | TRBV6-1 | few | TRBD1 | CASSPQGDYGYTF | TGTGCCAGCAGTCCTCAGGGGGACTATGGCTACACCTTC
TRBJ2-5 | TRBV9 | . | . | CASSSQETQYF | TGTGCCAGCAGCTCGCAAGAGACCCAGTACTTC
TRBJ2-3 | TRBV30 | . | . | CACMRGGGGTDTQYF | TGTGCCTGCATGCGTGGGGGAGGGGGAACAGATACGCAGTATTTT
TRBJ1-1 | TRBV18 | . | TRBD1 | CASSENRGEAFF | TGTGCCAGCTCAGAAAACAGGGGTGAAGCTTTCTTT
TRBJ1-1 | TRBV2 | . | . | CASRLDRSNTEAFF | TGTGCCAGCAGGCTCGACAGGTCGAACACTGAAGCTTTCTTT
TRBJ2-5 | TRBV7-9 | once | . | CASSIQETQYF | TGTGCCAGCAGCATACAAGAGACCCAGTACTTC
TRBJ2-7 | TRBV4-1 | . | . | CASSQDRVAEQYF | TGCGCCAGCAGCCAAGACAGGGTGGCCGAGCAGTACTTC
TRBJ2-1 | TRBV29-1 | . | TRBD2 | CSVEVSGGYEQFF | TGCAGCGTTGAAGTCTCGGGGGGTTATGAGCAGTTCTTC
TRBJ2-5 | TRBV5-6 | . | TRBD1 | CASSPLDREETQYF | TGTGCCAGCAGCCCTTTGGACAGGGAAGAGACCCAGTACTTC
TRBJ2-3 | TRBV30 | . | . | CAWTRLDATDTQYF | TGTGCCTGGACCCGACTAGATGCCACAGATACGCAGTATTTT